The 13 T cell receptor beta chains in this list originate from one sample, sequenced in a study of blood T cell repertoires in COVID-19. Using immunoSEQ multiplex PCR, the repertoire was profiled, and TCRdb retains in-frame clones only, with some absent. The sample lists about 430,000 clones, 88% occurring once. What was sequenced was PBMCs or T cells enriched from blood (not recorded which). The receptors here all came from a woman younger than 35 who had been exposed to COVID-19.

V gene TRBV7-2 combines with J gene TRBJ2-3, with 9 bases that match TRBD2. Unmatched junction bases numbered 8, after V lost 1 base and J lost 6 bases. This CDR3 contains 16 residues. CDR1 SGHTA and CDR2 FQGNSA come from the germline V gene. CDR3 in DNA: TGTGCCAGCAGCTTAGTCCTAGCGGGGCCCGGGGATACGCAGTATTTT. Translating it yields CASSLVLAGPGDTQYF.

This clone appeared many times. CDR3 sequence: CASSRTSSSGVSDTQYF. CDR3 sequence (DNA): TGTGCCAGCAGCCGAACGTCTAGTAGCGGGGTCTCAGATACGCAGTATTTT. The rearrangement uses TRBV6-6 and TRBJ2-3; 8 bases agree with TRBD2. J gave up 4 bases and V 6 bases, and 15 bases lay outside the gene matches. The germline CDR1 and CDR2 sequences are MNHNY and SVGAGI (reference sequence). The CDR3 has 17 amino acids.

This clone was found a few times. The chain joins TRBV28 to TRBJ1-4, with D maybe TRBD1 (5 bases). Germline values: CDR1 MDHEN, CDR2 SYDVKM. The CDR3 runs 14 residues. Trimming took 5 bases from V and 8 from J, leaving 15 bases between them. The CDR3 spells CASSGPGSGEKLFF. The CDR3 coding sequence is TGTGCCAGCAGTGGACCAGGGAGCGGGGAAAAACTGTTTTTT.

This chain connects TRBV3-1 (or the pseudogene TRBV3-2) to TRBJ1-2; tentative D call: TRBD1 (5 bases). V lost 0 bases and J lost 6, with 11 bases in between. CDR1 and CDR2 (germline): LGHDT, YNNKEL (reference sequence). This CDR3 has 14 amino acids. The CDR3: CASSQDRAPHGYTF. The CDR3 DNA reads TGTGCCAGCAGCCAAGACAGGGCCCCCCATGGCTACACCTTC.

The CDR3 nucleotides read TGTGCCAGCAGTGATATTGCCAGGGGGCTCGAGCAGTACTTC. It translates to CASSDIARGLEQYF. The chain joins TRBV6-1 to TRBJ2-7, with 8 bases aligning to TRBD1. The CDR3 sequence is 14 residues long. The germline CDR1 and CDR2 sequences are MNHNS and SASEGT. Trimming cost V 3 bases and J 6 bases; bases outside gene matches: 7.

This chain links TRBV6-5 with TRBJ2-1; 11 nucleotides align to TRBD1. The J segment lost 4 bases and the V segment lost 5 bases, leaving 4 bases of the junction unmatched. This CDR3 has 15 amino acids. Germline V gives CDR1 MNHEY, CDR2 SVGAGI. The CDR3 sequence: CASSTRDRGYNEQFF. The CDR3 coding sequence is TGTGCCAGCAGTACACGGGACAGGGGGTACAATGAGCAGTTCTTC.

The gene calls are TRBV5-6 and TRBJ1-4, with TRBD1 as a possible D gene (5 bases). V lost 3 bases and J 0 bases, leaving 9 bases between the germline ends. CDR1 is SGHDT and CDR2 is YYEEEE in the germline V gene. The CDR3 sequence is 15 residues long. The CDR3 loop reads CASSWQQATNEKLFF. The CDR3 DNA is TGTGCCAGCAGCTGGCAACAGGCAACTAATGAAAAACTGTTTTTT.

V usage is TRBV4-3 and J usage is TRBJ2-6, with D possibly matching TRBD2 (6 bases). CDR1 and CDR2 from the germline V gene are LGHNA and YSLEER. The CDR3 totals 19 residues. V lost 0 bases to trimming and J lost 0 bases, with 15 bases between them. CDR3 loop: CASSQDSGAFASGANVLTF. The CDR3, as DNA: TGCGCCAGCAGCCAAGATAGCGGAGCATTCGCCTCTGGGGCCAACGTCCTGACTTTC.

The chain is built from TRBV28 and TRBJ1-5; D perhaps matches TRBD1 (5 bases). Germline V gene lookup returns CDR1 MDHEN and CDR2 SYDVKM. V dropped 5 bases and J dropped 2 bases, with 10 bases sitting between them. The CDR3 is 14 amino acids. CDR3 residues: CASSRGGGNQPQHF. In DNA, the CDR3 is TGTGCCAGCAGTCGGGGAGGGGGCAATCAGCCCCAGCATTTT.

The V gene is TRBV19, the J gene TRBJ1-2; 8 nucleotides agree with TRBD1. The CDR3 loop spans 13 amino acids. Germline-derived CDR1 and CDR2 are LNHDA and SQIVND (reference sequence). The V and J ends lost 7 bases and 4 bases, in that order; junction bases with no gene match: 5. The DNA of the CDR3 is TGTGCCAGTACCCCAGGGGGCGCCTATGGCTACACCTTC. Its protein is CASTPGGAYGYTF.

This chain links TRBV24-1 with TRBJ1-2; D is possibly TRBD1 (5 bases). Germline V lookup: CDR1 KGHDR, CDR2 SFDVKD. Trimming shortened V by 4 bases and J by 4 bases, and 12 bases separated the two germline ends. The CDR3 is 14 amino acids. CDR3 nucleotides: TGTGCCACCAGTGACAGGGTGGCGACCTATGGCTACACCTTC. It encodes CATSDRVATYGYTF.

In its sample, this clone was seen once. The chain links TRBV12-5 to TRBJ1-1, with D maybe TRBD1 (5 bases). This CDR3 is built from 16 residues. Trimming stripped 1 base from V and 4 bases from J, with 16 bases between. Germline V gives CDR1 LGHNT, CDR2 FRNRAP. The CDR3 coding sequence is TGTGCTAGTGGTTTGGATATGACACCTAGGGGCACTGAAGCTTTCTTT. Its protein is CASGLDMTPRGTEAFF.

The chain has TRBV9 and TRBJ1-3; no clear D gene. Germline CDR1 is SGDLS and CDR2 is YYNGEE. This CDR3 comprises 14 residues. Trimming cost V 3 bases and J 2 bases, with 9 bases left between them. DNA of the CDR3: TGTGCCAGCAGCGAATCGACTACTGGAAACACCATATATTTT. Translation: CASSESTTGNTIYF.